A single sample gave rise to the 20 T cell receptor beta chains below, sequenced in a study of response to subunit inactivated influenza vaccine. TCRdb used MiXCR to reprocess the RT-PCR reads, holding one entry per CDR3 protein. The data contain about 800,000 distinct CDR3 sequences, roughly 20% of them singletons. Sequences were derived from PBMCs from blood, sampled around 5 days after vaccination. All receptors come from a man in his forties or fifties who received an inactivated influenza vaccine.

This clonotype has only a few counts. The rearrangement uses TRBV7-9 and TRBJ1-1; D not resolved. This CDR3 has 15 amino acids. The germline CDR1 and CDR2 sequences are SEHNR and FQNEAQ (reference sequence). Between the trimmed V and J ends, which lost 2 bases and 3 bases, there was a span of 13 bases. DNA for the CDR3: TGTGCCAGCAGCTTACTTGGCGGGGATGACACTGAAGCTTTCTTT. Translated, it gives CASSLLGGDDTEAFF. The full variable domain, in which reference TRBV7-9 and TRBJ1-1 provide the parts outside the CDR3, is DTGVSQNPRHKITKRGQNVTFRCDPISEHNRLYWYRQTLGQGPEFLTYFQNEAQLEKSRLLSDRFSAERPKGSFSTLEIQRTEQGDSAMYLCASSLLGGDDTEAFFGQGTRLTVV.

The table lists this clonotype with a few counts. This chain connects TRBV11-2 to TRBJ1-5; D remains ambiguous. The CDR3 is 16 residues long. The ends were cut back, 4 bases at V and 0 bases at J, with 13 bases in the middle. CDR1 and CDR2 (germline): SGHAT, FQNNGV. The CDR3 DNA sequence: TGTGCCAGCAGCTGGCACCGAGGTAATAGCAATCAGCCCCAGCATTTT. Translation gives CASSWHRGNSNQPQHF.

V usage is TRBV12-3 or TRBV12-4 and J usage is TRBJ1-2; 8 bases are a match to TRBD1. The CDR3 has 14 amino acids. V was clipped by 6 bases and J by 4 bases; unmatched bases: 7. CDR3 in DNA: TGTGCCAGCAGCCAGGGGGCGCAGAGCTATGGCTACACCTTC. It encodes CASSQGAQSYGYTF.

The chain employs TRBV10-2 and TRBJ2-1, with D hard to call. This CDR3 is built from 14 residues. Trimming removed 0 bases at V and 12 bases at J, with 15 bases between. Germline lookup yields CDR1 WSHSY and CDR2 SAAADI. The CDR3 here is CASSESYGFSGQFF. The CDR3 DNA sequence: TGCGCCAGCAGTGAGTCTTATGGGTTTTCCGGGCAGTTCTTC.

This clonotype was observed a few times. This chain connects TRBV20-1 to TRBJ2-5, with a tentative D call TRBD2 (5 bases). The germline CDR1 and CDR2 sequences are DFQATT and SNEGSKA (reference sequence). V dropped 6 bases and J dropped 2 bases, with 10 bases sitting between them. CDR3 length: 12 residues. CDR3 nucleotide sequence: TGCAGTGCCGGGAATACTCAAGAGACCCAGTACTTC. Translation gives CSAGNTQETQYF.

This clonotype was counted a single time. The chain uses TRBV6-5 and TRBJ1-1; D is uncertain. Germline CDR1 is MNHEY and CDR2 is SVGAGI. CDR3 size: 16 residues. Trimming removed 0 bases from V and 5 bases from J, with 16 bases in between. The CDR3 loop reads CASSYSSVGRATEAFF. The DNA for the CDR3 is TGTGCCAGCAGTTACTCGTCGGTAGGGCGGGCGACTGAAGCTTTCTTT.

V is TRBV6-2 or TRBV6-3 and J is TRBJ1-1, with D unresolved. V was shortened by 8 bases and J by 11 bases, with 15 bases between the two germline ends. In germline, CDR1 is MNHEY, CDR2 SVGEGT. This CDR3 contains 11 residues. CDR3 nucleotides: TGTGCCAGCGGCGAGGCCAGGACGGCTTTCTTT. Residues: CASGEARTAFF.

The rearrangement uses TRBV7-2 and TRBJ1-2; 10 bases map to TRBD1. Germline CDR1 reads SGHTA; CDR2 reads FQGNSA. The CDR3 is 15 amino acids. V shed 3 bases and J 7 bases; nucleotides not matched to a gene: 8. The CDR3 nucleotides read TGTGCCAGCAGCTTTGCAGGGACAGGGGCCTCTGGCTACACCTTC. Protein: CASSFAGTGASGYTF.

This clonotype has only a few counts. The genes are TRBV5-5 and TRBJ1-4; 7 bases match TRBD1. The V and J ends lost 4 bases and 0 bases, in that order; junction bases with no gene match: 6. CDR3 length: 16 residues. Per germline, CDR1 SGHKS and CDR2 YYEKEE (reference sequence). CDR3 region: CASSIGQDPTNEKLFF. The DNA of the CDR3 is TGTGCCAGCAGCATAGGACAGGATCCAACTAATGAAAAACTGTTTTTT. Drawing the rest from reference TRBV5-5 and TRBJ1-4, the complete variable domain is DAGVTQSPTHLIKTRGQQVTLRCSPISGHKSVSWYQQVLGQGPQFIFQYYEKEERGRGNFPDRFSARQFPNYSSELNVNALLLGDSALYLCASSIGQDPTNEKLFFGSGTQLSVL.

The V call is TRBV7-2, the J call TRBJ2-7; maybe TRBD2 (5 bases). CDR3 length: 13 residues. Germline CDR1 SGHTA, CDR2 FQGNSA. V shed 5 bases and J shed 2 bases, with 10 bases lying between them. The CDR3 loop reads CASSQRTPYEQYF. The CDR3 DNA reads as TGTGCCAGCAGCCAGCGGACCCCCTACGAGCAGTACTTC.

This chain uses TRBV11-2 with TRBJ1-1; no definite D call. V was pared by 4 bases and J by 5 bases, with 11 bases between. The CDR3 loop spans 13 amino acids. The germline V gene has CDR1 SGHAT and CDR2 FQNNGV. CDR3: CASSSTHRTEAFF. DNA for the CDR3: TGTGCCAGCAGCTCGACGCATAGGACTGAAGCTTTCTTT.

The table lists this clonotype with many counts. The chain recombines TRBV25-1 with TRBJ1-2, with D possibly matching TRBD1 (5 bases). Trimming left V 0 bases short and J 8 bases short, with 10 bases between. The CDR3 consists of 13 residues. Germline CDR1 is MGHDK and CDR2 is SYGVNS. The CDR3 is CASSEYEGPGYTF. Here the CDR3 DNA reads TGTGCCAGCAGTGAATACGAGGGGCCCGGCTACACCTTC.

This clonotype occurred many times. The chain links TRBV12-3 or TRBV12-4 to TRBJ2-1; the D is unclear. This CDR3 has 12 amino acids. Trimming removed 2 bases at V and 10 bases at J, with 9 bases between. Here the CDR3 DNA reads TGTGCCAGCAGTTTAAATCCTGTGGAGCAGTTCTTC. Its translation: CASSLNPVEQFF.

This chain connects TRBV10-2 to TRBJ2-5; D is undetermined. Germline-derived CDR1 and CDR2 are WSHSY and SAAADI. The length of the CDR3 is 13 residues. V shed 3 bases and J shed 3 bases, with 8 bases lying between them. The CDR3 DNA reads as TGCGCCAGCAGTGAAAGGATAAAAGAGACCCAGTACTTC. Translated, it gives CASSERIKETQYF.

The genes are TRBV27 and TRBJ2-7; 11 nucleotides align to TRBD1. The CDR3 length is 18 residues. V dropped 0 bases and J dropped 6; count of bases not matched to a gene: 13. Germline V gene data show CDR1 as MNHEY and CDR2 as SMNVEV (reference sequence). CDR3 region: CASSLSLGQGAVLGEQYF. The CDR3 DNA reads as TGTGCCAGCAGTTTATCCCTCGGACAGGGGGCAGTTTTAGGCGAGCAGTACTTC.

Only a few counts were recorded for this clonotype. The V call is TRBV7-2, the J call TRBJ2-7; 8 bases match TRBD2. V was clipped by 5 bases and J by 1 base; unmatched bases: 7. Germline assignment: CDR1 SGHTA and CDR2 FQGNSA. The CDR3 totals 15 residues. The CDR3 reads CASSPREGRSYEQYF. In DNA, the CDR3 is TGTGCCAGCAGCCCTCGGGAGGGCCGATCCTACGAGCAGTACTTC.

The chain links TRBV20-1 to TRBJ1-5, with D perhaps TRBD1 (5 bases). From germline, CDR1 is DFQATT and CDR2 SNEGSKA (reference sequence). The CDR3 extends over 15 amino acids. Between the trimmed V and J ends, which lost 2 bases and 4 bases, there was a span of 15 bases. The CDR3 bases are TGCAGTGCTAGACACTTTGGGGGAGGGAATCAGCCCCAGCATTTT. This codes for CSARHFGGGNQPQHF.

The V gene is TRBV10-3, the J gene TRBJ2-3, with TRBD1 identical over 7 bases. In germline, CDR1 is ENHRY, CDR2 SYGVKD. V was pared by 2 bases and J by 0 bases, with 2 bases of the junction left unmatched. The CDR3 consists of 15 residues. This CDR3 reads CAISEKGQSTDTQYF. The CDR3 DNA follows: TGTGCCATCAGTGAGAAGGGACAGAGCACAGATACGCAGTATTTT.

This clonotype has just a few counts. This rearrangement joins TRBV29-1 to TRBJ1-1; D is undetermined. CDR3 size: 13 residues. Trimming stripped 3 bases from V and 3 bases from J, with 11 bases between. The germline V gene encodes CDR1 SQVTM and CDR2 ANQGSEA. The CDR3 bases are TGCAGCGTTGAGGACGGGCGCGACACTGAAGCTTTCTTT. Its translation is CSVEDGRDTEAFF.

The genes are TRBV5-1 and TRBJ2-1, with TRBD2 as a possible D gene (5 bases). The CDR3 sequence is 13 residues long. Trimming removed 5 bases from V and 9 bases from J, with 15 bases in between. Germline CDR1 and CDR2: SGHRS and YFSETQ. Here the CDR3 DNA reads TGCGCCAGCAGGGAGGAAGCTTTGGGTGAGCAGTTCTTC. Its translation is CASREEALGEQFF.